The 25 T cell receptor beta chains below were found in one sample sequenced in a study of T cells of healthy individuals. MiXCR, run by TCRdb on the 5' RACE reads, gives a single entry per CDR3 protein. The sample holds 60,000 to 75,000 distinct CDR3 sequences, around 15% seen once. These receptor sequences come from a human donor in good health.

To note about this clonotype: This may arise from a read error, as a much more abundant clone is one base away. The V and J genes are TRBV6-1 and TRBJ2-3; unclear D gene. This CDR3 region has 15 residues. Looked up from germline, CDR1 is MNHNS and CDR2 is SASEGT. CDR3 sequence: CARSDPGISTDTQYF. The CDR3 DNA is TGTGCCAGAAGTGATCCCGGAATTAGCACAGATACGCAGTATTTT.

The chain recombines TRBV7-3 with TRBJ1-6, with D possibly being TRBD1 (5 bases). CDR1 is SGHTA, CDR2 FQGTGA, per germline. Trimming stripped 2 bases from V and 9 bases from J, with 8 bases between. The CDR3 runs 13 residues. The CDR3 DNA follows: TGTGCCAGCAGCTTAGGACAAACTTCACCCCTCCACTTT. It yields the protein CASSLGQTSPLHF.

This clonotype was seen at least ten times. This sequence joins TRBV10-3 and TRBJ2-7, with D maybe TRBD1 (5 bases). CDR3 length: 14 residues. V gave up 10 bases and J gave up 3 bases, with 19 bases separating them. The V gene's germline CDR1 is ENHRY and CDR2 SYGVKD. As DNA, the CDR3 is TGTGCCACCAGGGTAGGGGCTCTGAACTACGAGCAGTACTTC. It is translated as CATRVGALNYEQYF.

The table lists this clonotype with many counts. The rearrangement links TRBV12-3 or TRBV12-4 to TRBJ2-7; 9 bases agree with TRBD2. CDR3 length: 15 amino acids. With 6 bases clipped from V and 3 bases from J, the junction kept 9 bases outside the gene matches. The CDR3 DNA reads TGTGCCAGCAGACGTAGCGGGAGCCCTCACTACGAGCAGTACTTC. It encodes CASRRSGSPHYEQYF.

The sample holds a few counts of this clonotype. The chain couples TRBV28 to TRBJ2-5; D call uncertain. Germline loops: CDR1 MDHEN, CDR2 SYDVKM. The CDR3 spans 17 residues. Trimming took off 4 bases at V and 10 bases at J, with 28 bases between the two ends. The CDR3 is CASSSPETLIPAPDQYF. CDR3 in DNA: TGTGCCAGCAGTTCCCCAGAGACTCTCATCCCCGCCCCCGACCAGTACTTC.

The gene calls are TRBV20-1 and TRBJ2-1; TRBD2 aligns across 16 bases. This CDR3 comprises 17 residues. Germline assignment: CDR1 DFQATT and CDR2 SNEGSKA (reference sequence). V shed 3 bases, J shed 5 bases, and the junction held 7 bases outside the gene matches. This CDR3 reads CSARGTSGRAGNNEQFF. CDR3 DNA sequence: TGCAGTGCTAGGGGGACTAGCGGGAGGGCTGGGAACAATGAGCAGTTCTTC.

The sample holds many counts of this clonotype. V gene TRBV25-1 combines with J gene TRBJ1-3, with D possibly being TRBD1 (5 bases). There are 16 residues in the CDR3. V was pared by 2 bases and J by 4 bases, with 15 bases between. Germline V gene data show CDR1 as MGHDK and CDR2 as SYGVNS. The CDR3 spells CASSEVYGAKGNTIYF. CDR3 DNA: TGTGCCAGCAGTGAAGTCTACGGGGCAAAGGGAAACACCATATATTTT. The full variable domain, its missing parts supplied by reference TRBV25-1 and TRBJ1-3, is EADIYQTPRYLVIGTGKKITLECSQTMGHDKMYWYQQDPGMELHLIHYSYGVNSTEKGDLSSESTVSRIRTEHFPLTLESARPSHTSQYLCASSEVYGAKGNTIYFGEGSWLTVV.

The chain couples TRBV27 to TRBJ1-1; D is uncertain. CDR1 and CDR2 from the germline V gene are MNHEY and SMNVEV (reference sequence). V dropped 5 bases and J dropped 11 bases, with 15 bases sitting between them. The CDR3 extends over 12 amino acids. The CDR3 DNA sequence: TGTGCCAGCAGTCCGCGGGTTGGAGGGGCTTTCTTT. This sequence encodes CASSPRVGGAFF.

The V gene is TRBV20-1, the J gene TRBJ2-5; 7 bases fit TRBD2. This CDR3 has 15 residues. V shed 6 bases and J 7 bases; nucleotides not matched to a gene: 17. In germline, CDR1 is DFQATT, CDR2 SNEGSKA (reference sequence). CDR3 nucleotides: TGCAGTGCGCCGTGGATGGGCGGGAGTCGGGTGACCCAGTACTTC. Its translation: CSAPWMGGSRVTQYF.

This chain links TRBV19 with TRBJ1-2, with TRBD1 matching 11 bases. The germline CDR1 and CDR2 sequences are LNHDA and SQIVND (reference sequence). V dropped 5 bases and J dropped 10; count of bases not matched to a gene: 9. The CDR3 totals 14 residues. CDR3: CASSPRTGGMDYTF. Here the CDR3 DNA reads TGTGCCAGTAGTCCACGGACAGGGGGCATGGACTACACCTTC.

This clonotype has ten or more counts. This sequence joins TRBV4-1 and TRBJ1-4, with 7 bases lining up with TRBD1. The J segment lost 8 bases and the V segment lost 1 base, leaving 13 bases of the junction unmatched. The CDR3 extends over 17 amino acids. Germline CDR1 and CDR2: MGHRA and YSYEKL. This chain's CDR3 is CASSQVRGGRGEEKLFF. CDR3 sequence (DNA): TGCGCCAGCAGCCAAGTACGAGGGGGCAGGGGTGAAGAAAAACTGTTTTTT.

In its sample, this clonotype was seen a few times. V and J are TRBV7-2 and TRBJ2-2; no clear D gene. Per the germline V gene, CDR1 is SGHTA and CDR2 is FQGNSA. The CDR3 consists of 14 residues. The V end was cut by 1 base, the J end by 6 bases, with 9 bases between. The CDR3 DNA reads as TGTGCCAGCAGCTTAGGCCAAGGCGCCGGGGAGCTGTTTTTT. As protein: CASSLGQGAGELFF.

This clonotype was recorded many times. This sequence joins TRBV12-3 or TRBV12-4 and TRBJ1-3, with 7 bases identical to TRBD1. The ends lost 4 bases at V and 8 bases at J; junction bases unmatched: 8. The CDR3 totals 14 residues. CDR3: CASSSTGIKDTIYF. The CDR3 DNA sequence: TGTGCCAGCAGTTCGACAGGGATAAAAGACACCATATATTTT.

In its sample, this clonotype was seen many times. The chain recombines TRBV6-2 or TRBV6-3 with TRBJ1-1; D remains ambiguous. There are 15 residues in the CDR3. The ends were cut back, 7 bases at V and 3 bases at J, with 18 bases in the middle. Germline V CDR1 and CDR2: MNHEY, SVGEGT. CDR3 sequence (DNA): TGTGCCAGCACCCAAGCGGAGATTCGGGACACTGAAGCTTTCTTT. As protein: CASTQAEIRDTEAFF.

This clonotype occurred a few times. The chain couples TRBV9 to TRBJ2-7, with unresolved D. The ends were cut back, 0 bases at V and 4 bases at J, with 11 bases in the middle. Per germline, CDR1 SGDLS and CDR2 YYNGEE. The length of the CDR3 is 14 residues. CDR3 sequence (DNA): TGTGCCAGCAGCGTAGGAGGTTCAGAATACGAGCAGTACTTC. Translation gives CASSVGGSEYEQYF.

There are a few counts of this clonotype. The chain carries TRBV18 and TRBJ2-3, with TRBD2 as a possible D gene (5 bases). Germline assignment: CDR1 KGHSH and CDR2 LQKENI. Trimming took 2 bases from V and 2 from J, leaving 11 bases between them. The CDR3 loop spans 15 amino acids. CDR3 amino acids: CASSPSSGVTDTQYF. CDR3 sequence (DNA): TGTGCCAGCTCACCATCATCCGGGGTCACAGATACGCAGTATTTT.

This clonotype was counted between two and nine times. CDR3 in DNA: TGTGCCAGCAGCCAAGGAACAGGGCGGAATGAAAAACTGTTTTTT. Protein: CASSQGTGRNEKLFF. This chain joins TRBV3-1 and TRBJ1-4; tentative D call: TRBD1 (6 bases). This CDR3 has 15 amino acids. Germline loops: CDR1 LGHDT, CDR2 YNNKEL (reference sequence). V lost 1 base and J 5 bases, leaving 11 bases between the germline ends.

This clonotype was observed many times. CDR3 nucleotides: TGCGCCAGCAGTCAATCGATAGGGGGGCCTATCACCGGGGAGCTGTTTTTT. Translating it yields CASSQSIGGPITGELFF. The chain uses TRBV23-1 and TRBJ2-2, with D possibly called TRBD1 or TRBD2 (6 bases each). TRBV23-1 is recorded as an ORF, its role being uncertain. The CDR3 extends over 17 amino acids. Trimming stripped 0 bases from V and 4 bases from J, with 15 bases between.

On this clonotype itself: One base away lies a much larger clone, so this may be a sequencing read error. The J gene is TRBJ1-1, the V gene TRBV18; possibly TRBD1 for D (5 bases). The CDR3 runs to 15 residues. Germline CDR1 reads KGHSH; CDR2 reads LQKENI. The ends were cut back, 5 bases at V and 5 bases at J, with 18 bases in the middle. CDR3 loop: CASSRHGGEGTEAFF. The DNA for the CDR3 is TGTGCCAGCTCAAGACATGGAGGGGAGGGTACTGAAGCTTTCTTT.

This clonotype came up many times. The chain carries TRBV7-3 and TRBJ1-6, with TRBD1 matching over 8 bases. In germline, CDR1 is SGHTA, CDR2 FQGTGA. The trim removed 2 bases at V and 9 bases at J, leaving 3 bases unmatched. There are 14 residues in the CDR3. CDR3 DNA sequence: TGTGCCAGCAGCTTAGACAGGGGAGGTTCACCCCTCCACTTT. Its protein is CASSLDRGGSPLHF.

This clonotype has ten or more counts. CDR3 residues: CASSPQSTQETQYF. The CDR3 nucleotides are TGTGCCAGCAGCCCGCAGAGTACCCAAGAGACCCAGTACTTC. The gene calls are TRBV9 and TRBJ2-5, with D unclear. The CDR3 is 14 residues long. Germline assignment: CDR1 SGDLS and CDR2 YYNGEE. The V gene lost 4 bases and the J gene lost 1 base, with 11 bases spanning the gap.

The chain links TRBV29-1 to TRBJ2-7; D is possibly TRBD1 or TRBD2 (7 bases each). Looked up from germline, CDR1 is SQVTM and CDR2 is ANQGSEA. V lost 4 bases and J lost 6, with 19 bases in between. This CDR3 spans 14 amino acids. The CDR3 spells CSVAGGAGSGEQYF. In DNA form, the CDR3 reads TGCAGCGTTGCAGGGGGGGCAGGGTCGGGCGAGCAGTACTTC.

V gene TRBV28 combines with J gene TRBJ1-5; D is ambiguous. The CDR3 runs to 11 residues. V was shortened by 6 bases and J by 10 bases, with 10 bases between the two germline ends. Germline CDR1 and CDR2: MDHEN and SYDVKM. CDR3 sequence reads: CASRGGIPQHF. As DNA, the CDR3 is TGTGCCAGCAGGGGTGGGATCCCCCAGCATTTT.

This clonotype showed up many times. The chain joins TRBV7-6 to TRBJ2-3; 8 nucleotides align to TRBD2. V was pared by 5 bases and J by 3 bases, with 4 bases of the junction left unmatched. CDR3 length: 14 amino acids. CDR1 is SGHVS, CDR2 FNYEAQ, per germline. CDR3 nucleotides: TGTGCCAGCAGCCCGACTAGCGAGACAGATACGCAGTATTTT. The encoded protein is CASSPTSETDTQYF.

This clonotype occurred many times. V gene TRBV11-2 combines with J gene TRBJ2-3; unclear D gene. There are 12 residues in the CDR3. V lost 2 bases to trimming and J lost 4 bases, with 4 bases between them. Per the germline V gene, CDR1 is SGHAT and CDR2 is FQNNGV. CDR3 DNA sequence: TGTGCCAGCAGCTTAAACGCAGATACGCAGTATTTT. Translation: CASSLNADTQYF. Based on the CDR3 plus reference TRBV11-2 and TRBJ2-3, the full variable domain is EAGVAQSPRYKIIEKRQSVAFWCNPISGHATLYWYQQILGQGPKLLIQFQNNGVVDDSQLPKDRFSAERLKGVDSTLKIQPAKLEDSAVYLCASSLNADTQYFGPGTRLTVL.